Each of the 3 T cell receptor beta chains below was sequenced from the same sample in a study of T cells in women clearing cervical HPV infection. Measured with immunoSEQ multiplex PCR; TCRdb has only the in-frame clones, and not every one. The sample spans about 20,000 clones; the ten largest clones claim about 4.6%. Sequencing was performed on blood buffy coat. The receptors were sampled from a woman aged 18 to 75 with a cervical HPV16 infection that either progressed to CIN3+ or cleared (not recorded which).

As regards this clone: With the read ending 3 residues before the CDR3 end, the germline J gene is used to fill in that end. The rearrangement links TRBV10-3 to TRBJ2-7; 8 bases agree with TRBD2. Germline lookup yields CDR1 ENHRY and CDR2 SYGVKD. With 4 bases clipped from V and 6 bases from J, the junction kept 5 bases outside the gene matches. The CDR3 runs to 13 residues. CDR3 sequence reads: CAISAGTRGEQYF. CDR3 DNA (partial): TGTGCCATCAGTGCCGGGACTAGGGGCGAG.

Details on this clone: The read terminates 3 residues before the CDR3 end, so the remaining end is supplied by the germline J gene. This chain connects TRBV20-1 to TRBJ2-1; maybe TRBD1 (5 bases). The germline gives CDR1 DFQATT, CDR2 SNEGSKA (reference sequence). CDR3 length: 12 residues. With 1 base removed from V and 7 bases from J, the gap between germline ends came to 8 bases. The covered CDR3 bases are TGCAGTGCTAGAGGGACACGGAATGAG. Encoded protein: CSARGTRNE. The whole CDR3 protein reads CSARGTRNEQFF.

Regarding this clone: The read terminates 3 residues before the CDR3 end, so the remaining end is supplied by the germline J gene. The genes are TRBV13 and TRBJ2-1; 9 bases are shared with TRBD2. The CDR3 extends over 15 amino acids. The germline V gene encodes CDR1 PRHDT and CDR2 FYEKMQ (reference sequence). Germline trimming cut 7 bases from V and 4 bases from J; bases unmatched to any gene: 8. The DNA read from the CDR3 is TGTGCCAGCACCGATAGCGGGGGCGGATACAATGAG. Translating gives CASTDSGGGYNE. The entire CDR3 protein reads CASTDSGGGYNEQFF.